The 19 T cell receptor beta chains presented below share a single source sample, sequenced in a study of CD8 T cells in ankylosing spondylitis. TCRdb reprocessed the 5' RACE reads with MiXCR, giving one entry per CDR3 protein. The profile shows around 230,000 distinct CDR3 sequences, 8.6% of them singletons. The sample consisted of blood, either unsorted or a sorted T cell fraction (not recorded which). These receptor sequences come from a male donor with ankylosing spondylitis or in good health (not recorded which).

This clonotype was detected many times. This rearrangement joins TRBV11-2 to TRBJ2-1; a possible D gene is TRBD1 (5 bases). Deletions cut 5 bases from V and 0 bases from J, with 26 bases between. The germline V gene encodes CDR1 SGHAT and CDR2 FQNNGV. The CDR3 extends over 20 amino acids. CDR3 protein: CASSRVVVGRDSRSYNEQFF. The CDR3 nucleotides are TGTGCCAGCAGCCGAGTAGTAGTGGGGCGAGATTCACGCTCCTACAATGAGCAGTTCTTC. Filled out from reference TRBV11-2 and TRBJ2-1, the complete variable domain reads EAGVAQSPRYKIIEKRQSVAFWCNPISGHATLYWYQQILGQGPKLLIQFQNNGVVDDSQLPKDRFSAERLKGVDSTLKIQPAKLEDSAVYLCASSRVVVGRDSRSYNEQFFGPGTRLTVL.

Details on this clonotype: This may arise from a read error, as a much more abundant clone is one base away. This chain uses TRBV20-1 with TRBJ2-1, with D possibly being TRBD1 or TRBD2 (6 bases each). The CDR3 loop spans 11 amino acids. CDR1 DFQATT and CDR2 SNEGSKA come from the germline V gene (reference sequence). The CDR3 is CSTRRGDEQFF. The CDR3, as DNA: TGCAGTACTAGGAGGGGGGATGAGCAGTTCTTC.

This clonotype was picked up many times. The chain links TRBV7-2 to TRBJ1-2, with 10 bases that match TRBD1. Germline loops: CDR1 SGHTA, CDR2 FQGNSA. The ends lost 1 base at V and 2 bases at J; junction bases unmatched: 1. The CDR3 is made up of 15 amino acids. The CDR3 loop reads CASSLEGQGNYGYTF. The CDR3 nucleotides read TGTGCCAGCAGCTTAGAGGGACAGGGGAACTATGGCTACACCTTC.

The chain has TRBV29-1 and TRBJ2-5; possibly TRBD1 for D (5 bases). The CDR3 is 18 amino acids. Trimming left V 5 bases short and J 4 bases short, with 29 bases between. Germline CDR1 is SQVTM and CDR2 is ANQGSEA. CDR3: CSVYPDWAGPLLGETQYF. The CDR3 bases are TGCAGCGTTTATCCTGATTGGGCAGGGCCTCTTCTGGGAGAGACCCAGTACTTC.

This clonotype came up many times. The chain is built from TRBV5-1 and TRBJ1-6; TRBD1 aligns across 9 bases. The junction had 5 bases not matched to a gene; V was cut back by 4 bases and J by 6 bases. This CDR3 has 15 amino acids. CDR1 SGHRS and CDR2 YFSETQ come from the germline V gene. CDR3 amino acids: CASSVRQGGNSPLHF. Written as DNA, the CDR3 is TGCGCCAGCAGCGTACGACAGGGGGGTAATTCACCCCTCCACTTT.

The rearrangement uses TRBV30 and TRBJ2-3, with D possibly being TRBD1 or TRBD2 (5 bases each). CDR3 size: 13 residues. Germline V gene sequence: CDR1 GTSNPN, CDR2 SVGIG (reference sequence). V dropped 3 bases and J dropped 7 bases, with 14 bases sitting between them. In nucleotides, the CDR3 is TGTGCCTGGAGCCCGCCGGGGCCTAATACGCAGTATTTT. It yields the protein CAWSPPGPNTQYF.

In its sample, this clonotype ranks as medium-sized (0.01 to 0.1%). The chain uses TRBV5-6 and TRBJ2-1, with TRBD2 matching over 10 bases. The CDR3 sequence is 16 residues long. J gave up 7 bases and V 2 bases, and 9 bases lay outside the gene matches. Germline V lookup: CDR1 SGHDT, CDR2 YYEEEE. This CDR3 reads CASSFSGTSETNEQFF. The CDR3 bases are TGTGCCAGCAGCTTTTCCGGGACTAGCGAGACAAATGAGCAGTTCTTC.

This clonotype showed up many times. The chain employs TRBV6-1 and TRBJ2-5; D unclear. The germline gives CDR1 MNHNS, CDR2 SASEGT. The CDR3 spans 15 residues. The ends were cut back, 6 bases at V and 5 bases at J, with 19 bases in the middle. In DNA, the CDR3 is TGTGCCAGCAGAGGTAAACAGTATCGGCCTGAGACCCAGTACTTC. This translates into CASRGKQYRPETQYF.

This clonotype appeared many times. The rearrangement uses TRBV5-6 and TRBJ2-7, with no clear D. Trimming shortened V by 4 bases and J by 3 bases, and 11 bases separated the two germline ends. The V gene's germline CDR1 is SGHDT and CDR2 YYEEEE. The CDR3 has 13 residues. The CDR3, as DNA: TGTGCCAGCAGCGATACCCTACGCTACGAGCAGTACTTC. Protein: CASSDTLRYEQYF.

This clonotype was seen a few times. The chain has TRBV20-1 and TRBJ1-1; 8 bases are a match to TRBD1. The CDR3 runs 16 residues. Germline lookup yields CDR1 DFQATT and CDR2 SNEGSKA (reference sequence). V was clipped by 3 bases and J by 4 bases; unmatched bases: 13. The CDR3 sequence: CSASSSQGARVTEAFF. DNA of the CDR3: TGCAGTGCTAGTTCTTCCCAGGGGGCGCGAGTCACTGAAGCTTTCTTT.

A few counts support this clonotype. V gene TRBV2 combines with J gene TRBJ1-5, with 7 bases lining up with TRBD1. Germline V CDR1 and CDR2: SNHLY, FYNNEI. CDR3 length: 15 residues. J was trimmed by 1 base and V by 2 bases; bases with no gene match: 2. The CDR3 DNA reads TGTGCCAGCAGTGAACGGGACAGAAGCAATCAGCCCCAGCATTTT. This sequence encodes CASSERDRSNQPQHF.

This chain uses TRBV20-1 with TRBJ2-1, with TRBD2 matching over 7 bases. V lost 0 bases to trimming and J lost 7 bases; unmatched junction nucleotides: 12. The CDR3 loop spans 16 amino acids. CDR1 and CDR2 from the germline V gene are DFQATT and SNEGSKA (reference sequence). CDR3 amino acids: CSARELIGAGENEQFF. The CDR3 DNA reads as TGCAGTGCTAGAGAATTAATAGGGGCGGGGGAGAATGAGCAGTTCTTC.

This clonotype was counted many times. V is TRBV3-1 and J is TRBJ2-3; unclear D gene. Trimming removed 2 bases at V and 6 bases at J, with 15 bases between. Germline values: CDR1 LGHDT, CDR2 YNNKEL (reference sequence). The CDR3 runs 15 residues. The CDR3 region has the DNA TGTGCCAGCAGCCAACGTGGCGGACCTGGGGATACGCAGTATTTT. Translation gives CASSQRGGPGDTQYF.

Many counts were recorded for this clonotype. The chain joins TRBV20-1 to TRBJ2-5, with TRBD1 identical over 7 bases. The V gene end was trimmed by 6 bases and the J gene end by 4 bases; junction bases not matched to a gene: 8. The length of the CDR3 is 13 residues. Germline V gives CDR1 DFQATT, CDR2 SNEGSKA (reference sequence). This CDR3 is CSATGTARETQYF. In DNA, the CDR3 is TGCAGTGCAACCGGGACAGCTAGAGAGACCCAGTACTTC.

The V call is TRBV18, the J call TRBJ2-7; D tentatively fits TRBD1 or TRBD2 (5 bases each). The CDR3 extends over 14 amino acids. Germline V gene lookup returns CDR1 KGHSH and CDR2 LQKENI. Trimming pared 4 bases from V and 3 bases from J, leaving 13 bases between. The CDR3 reads CASSLRDGYYEQYF. The CDR3 bases are TGTGCCAGCTCACTCCGGGACGGCTACTACGAGCAGTACTTC.

This clonotype was found a few times. The gene calls are TRBV18 and TRBJ2-7; D ambiguous. The CDR3 spans 11 residues. Germline V lookup: CDR1 KGHSH, CDR2 LQKENI. Deletions cut 2 bases from V and 7 bases from J, with 6 bases between. CDR3 sequence (DNA): TGTGCCAGCTCACCAGCGGATGAGCAGTACTTC. Translation: CASSPADEQYF. The full variable domain, in which reference TRBV18 and TRBJ2-7 provide the parts outside the CDR3, is NAGVMQNPRHLVRRRGQEARLRCSPMKGHSHVYWYRQLPEEGLKFMVYLQKENIIDESGMPKERFSAEFPKEGPSILRIQQVVRGDSAAYFCASSPADEQYFGPGTRLTVT.

This clonotype has at least ten counts. This sequence joins TRBV12-3 or TRBV12-4 and TRBJ1-2; 9 bases are shared with TRBD1. This CDR3 is 15 amino acids long. Unmatched junction bases numbered 11, after V lost 6 bases and J lost 6 bases. In nucleotides, the CDR3 is TGTGCCAGCAGACAAACAGGGGGCGCGGAAAATGGCTACACCTTC. This codes for CASRQTGGAENGYTF.

The chain is built from TRBV29-1 and TRBJ2-5; TRBD2 aligns across 14 bases. This CDR3 is built from 16 residues. V gave up 6 bases and J gave up 3 bases; unmatched junction bases: 9. In germline, CDR1 is SQVTM, CDR2 ANQGSEA. CDR3 region: CSVQTSGGAFEETQYF. The CDR3 DNA is TGCAGCGTCCAGACTAGCGGGGGGGCCTTCGAAGAGACCCAGTACTTC.

This clonotype was counted ten times or more. V is TRBV20-1 and J is TRBJ2-5; 8 bases are a match to TRBD1. The CDR3 runs 15 residues. CDR1 is DFQATT and CDR2 is SNEGSKA in the germline V gene (reference sequence). Trimming cost V 6 bases and J 2 bases; bases outside gene matches: 11. The CDR3 loop is CSATHPRQGQETQYF. The CDR3 DNA reads TGCAGTGCCACCCACCCCCGACAGGGGCAAGAGACCCAGTACTTC.